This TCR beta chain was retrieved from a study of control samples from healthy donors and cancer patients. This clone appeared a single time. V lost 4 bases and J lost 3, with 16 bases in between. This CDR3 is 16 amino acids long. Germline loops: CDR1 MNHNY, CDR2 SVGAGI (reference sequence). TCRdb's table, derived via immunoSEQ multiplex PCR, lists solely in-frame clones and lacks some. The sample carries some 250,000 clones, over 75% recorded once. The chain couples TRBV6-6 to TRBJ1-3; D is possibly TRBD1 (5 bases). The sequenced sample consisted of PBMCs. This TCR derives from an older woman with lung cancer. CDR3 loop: CASSWGGGKRGNTIYF. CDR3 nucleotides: TGTGCCAGCAGTTGGGGCGGGGGGAAACGTGGAAACACCATATATTTT.